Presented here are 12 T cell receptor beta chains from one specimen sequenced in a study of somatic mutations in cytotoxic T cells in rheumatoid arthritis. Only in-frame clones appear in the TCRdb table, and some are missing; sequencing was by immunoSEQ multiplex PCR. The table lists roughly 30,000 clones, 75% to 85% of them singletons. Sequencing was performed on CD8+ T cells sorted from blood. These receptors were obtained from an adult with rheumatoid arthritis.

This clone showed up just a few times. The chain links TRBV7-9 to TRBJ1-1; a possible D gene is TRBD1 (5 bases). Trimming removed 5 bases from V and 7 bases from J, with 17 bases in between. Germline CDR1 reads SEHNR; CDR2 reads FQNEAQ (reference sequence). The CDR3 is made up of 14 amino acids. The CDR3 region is CASSQAAGLIEAFF. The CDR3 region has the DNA TGTGCCAGCAGCCAGGCGGCGGGACTGATTGAAGCTTTCTTT.

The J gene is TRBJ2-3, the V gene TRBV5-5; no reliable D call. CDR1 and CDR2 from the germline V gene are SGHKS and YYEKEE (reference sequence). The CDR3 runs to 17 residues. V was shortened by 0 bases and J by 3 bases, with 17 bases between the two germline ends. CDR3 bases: TGTGCCAGCAGCTTGGAGGGTCTGGACGCACGGACAGATACGCAGTATTTT. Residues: CASSLEGLDARTDTQYF.

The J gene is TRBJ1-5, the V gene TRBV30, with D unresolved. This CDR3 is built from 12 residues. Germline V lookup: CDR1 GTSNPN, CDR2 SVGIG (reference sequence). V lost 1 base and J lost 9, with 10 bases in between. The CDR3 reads CAWSAGSWPQHF. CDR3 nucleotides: TGTGCCTGGAGTGCGGGGAGCTGGCCCCAGCATTTT.

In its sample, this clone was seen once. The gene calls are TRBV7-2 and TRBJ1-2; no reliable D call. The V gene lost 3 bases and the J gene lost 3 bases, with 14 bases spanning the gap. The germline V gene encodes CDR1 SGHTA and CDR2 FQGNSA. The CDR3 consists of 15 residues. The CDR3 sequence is CASSLGPHTYYGYTF. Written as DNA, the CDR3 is TGTGCCAGCAGCTTGGGCCCCCATACGTACTATGGCTACACCTTC.

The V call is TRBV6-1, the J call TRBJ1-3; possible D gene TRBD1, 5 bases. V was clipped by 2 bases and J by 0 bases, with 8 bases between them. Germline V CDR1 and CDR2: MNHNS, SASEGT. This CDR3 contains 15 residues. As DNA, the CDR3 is TGTGCCAGCAGTGAATGGGGGAACTCTGGAAACACCATATATTTT. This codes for CASSEWGNSGNTIYF.

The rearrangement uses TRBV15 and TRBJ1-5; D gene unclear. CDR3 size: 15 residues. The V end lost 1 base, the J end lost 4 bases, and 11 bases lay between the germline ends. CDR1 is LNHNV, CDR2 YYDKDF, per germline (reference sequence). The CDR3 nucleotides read TGTGCCACCAGCAGAGCTCTTGGGGTGAATCAGCCCCAGCATTTT. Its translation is CATSRALGVNQPQHF.

The CDR3 bases are TGTGCCAGCAGCTCGACAGGGAACGAGCAGTACTTC. This codes for CASSSTGNEQYF. The chain combines TRBV7-9 with TRBJ2-7, with 7 bases aligning to TRBD1. CDR3 length: 12 amino acids. The germline CDR1 and CDR2 sequences are SEHNR and FQNEAQ (reference sequence). The V gene end was trimmed by 4 bases and the J gene end by 5 bases; junction bases not matched to a gene: 2.

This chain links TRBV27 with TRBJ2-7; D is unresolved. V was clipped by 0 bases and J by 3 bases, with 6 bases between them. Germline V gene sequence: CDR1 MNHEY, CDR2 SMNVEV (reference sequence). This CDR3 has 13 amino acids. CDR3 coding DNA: TGTGCCAGCAGTTTATCGGGCGGCTACGAGCAGTACTTC. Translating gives CASSLSGGYEQYF.

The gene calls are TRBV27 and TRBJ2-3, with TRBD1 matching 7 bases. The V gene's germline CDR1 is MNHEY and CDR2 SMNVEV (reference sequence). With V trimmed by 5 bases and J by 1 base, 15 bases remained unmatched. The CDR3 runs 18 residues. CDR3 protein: CASSLEGTADIRTDTQYF. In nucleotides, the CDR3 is TGTGCCAGCAGTCTAGAGGGGACAGCCGATATTCGCACAGATACGCAGTATTTT.

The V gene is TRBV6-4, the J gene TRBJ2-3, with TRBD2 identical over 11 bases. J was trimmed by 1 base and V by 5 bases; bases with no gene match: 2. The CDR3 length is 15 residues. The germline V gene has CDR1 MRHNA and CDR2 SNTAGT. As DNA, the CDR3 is TGTGCCAGCAGTAAGACTAGCGGGGGCACAGATACGCAGTATTTT. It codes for CASSKTSGGTDTQYF.

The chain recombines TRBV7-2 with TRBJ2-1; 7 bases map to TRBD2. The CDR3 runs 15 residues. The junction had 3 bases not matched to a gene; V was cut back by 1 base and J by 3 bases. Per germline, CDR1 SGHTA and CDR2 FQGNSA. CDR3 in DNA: TGTGCCAGCAGCTTAGGGCTAGCGGACTACAATGAGCAGTTCTTC. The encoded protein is CASSLGLADYNEQFF.

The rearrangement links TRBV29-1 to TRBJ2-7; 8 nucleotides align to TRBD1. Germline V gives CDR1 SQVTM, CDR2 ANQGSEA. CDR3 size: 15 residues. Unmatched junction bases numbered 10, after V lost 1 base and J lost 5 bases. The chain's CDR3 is CSVEGVGTGVHEQYF. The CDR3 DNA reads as TGCAGCGTTGAAGGAGTGGGGACAGGTGTCCACGAGCAGTACTTC.